This TCR beta chain came from a study of shared clonotypes between healthy human individuals. Study at large: Three CD4 naive, three CD4 memory, two CD8 naive and one CD8 memory plate were used per donor.

Note on this clone: Its matching antigen is unknown.

The method was immunoSEQ multiplex PCR; TCRdb's version includes in-frame clones alone and lacks a portion of them. The data show 2 million to 2.5 million clones, 90% to 96% seen once. Germline loops: CDR1 LNHDA, CDR2 SQIVND (reference sequence). The trim removed 7 bases at V and 1 base at J, leaving 15 bases unmatched. CDR3 length equals 17 residues. Study outcomes and limitations: As a rule, naive subsets had a larger estimated richness than memory subsets.

The TCR originated in a man between 18 and 35 years old in good health. The rearrangement joins TRBV19 to TRBJ1-1; the match to TRBD1 covers 7 bases. Input material: naive CD4+ T cells sorted from blood. Subset meaning: CD45RA+ positively selected. The CDR3 sequence is CASTPSPRGVRNTEAFF. The DNA of the CDR3 is TGTGCCAGTACCCCATCTCCCAGGGGGGTTAGGAACACTGAAGCTTTCTTT.